This T cell receptor (beta chain) comes out of a study of cytomegalovirus exposure and HLA in healthy donors. As for the study in general: Genotyping of more than 300 donors showed that about 79% belonged to the Caucasian-associated ancestry cluster.

Of note for this clone: The antigen is not known.

Notes on the study in general: Most of the TCR beta V segments (in an earlier analysis) were productive either about 87% or about 30% of the time. Sequencing probably produced one cluster of sequence variants that were highly shared.

The PCR used 60 Vbeta and 13 Jbeta primers. The repertoire was sequenced with immunoSEQ multiplex PCR; TCRdb's copy has only in-frame clones and lacks some. This sample has 100,000 to 120,000 clones, with around 80% found just once. Sampled while nominally healthy, donors likely had unrecorded immune exposures. Germline-derived CDR1 and CDR2 are SQVTM and ANQGSEA. V was clipped by 4 bases and J by 7 bases, with 14 bases between them. This CDR3 is built from 13 residues. The sequencing sample was made of PBMCs. The receptor's source is a man aged 30 to 45 in good health and CMV-seropositive. The rearrangement uses TRBV29-1 and TRBJ2-1; possibly TRBD2 for D (6 bases). Here the CDR3 reads CSVAATAGNEQFF. The CDR3 region has the DNA TGCAGCGTTGCGGCCACTGCGGGGAATGAGCAGTTCTTC.